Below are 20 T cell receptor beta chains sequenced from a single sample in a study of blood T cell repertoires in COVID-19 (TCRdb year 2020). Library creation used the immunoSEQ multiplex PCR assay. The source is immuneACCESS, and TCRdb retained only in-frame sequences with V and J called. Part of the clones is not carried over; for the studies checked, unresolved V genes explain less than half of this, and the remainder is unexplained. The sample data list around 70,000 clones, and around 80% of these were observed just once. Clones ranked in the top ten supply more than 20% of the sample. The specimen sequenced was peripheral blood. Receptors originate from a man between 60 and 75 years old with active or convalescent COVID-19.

The CDR3, as DNA: TGTGCCAGTAGAACAGGGGGCGCGACATGGAATGAAAAACTGTTTTTT. Translation gives CASRTGGATWNEKLFF. The chain couples TRBV19 to TRBJ1-4; 9 nucleotides match TRBD1. CDR3 length equals 16 residues. J gave up 5 bases and V 6 bases, and 10 bases lay outside the gene matches. CDR1 is LNHDA, CDR2 SQIVND, per germline (reference sequence).

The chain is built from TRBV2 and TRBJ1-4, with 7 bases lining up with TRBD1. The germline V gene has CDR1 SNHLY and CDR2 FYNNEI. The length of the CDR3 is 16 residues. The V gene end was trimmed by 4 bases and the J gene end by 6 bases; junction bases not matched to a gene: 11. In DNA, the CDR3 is TGTGCCAGCAGTGTAACCGGGACAGTTGATGATGAAAAACTGTTTTTT. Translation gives CASSVTGTVDDEKLFF.

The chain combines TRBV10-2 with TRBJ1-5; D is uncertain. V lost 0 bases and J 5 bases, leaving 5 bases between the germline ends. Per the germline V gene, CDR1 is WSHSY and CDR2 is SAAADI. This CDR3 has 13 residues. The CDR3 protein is CASSESADQPQHF. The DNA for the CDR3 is TGCGCCAGCAGTGAGTCGGCAGATCAGCCCCAGCATTTT.

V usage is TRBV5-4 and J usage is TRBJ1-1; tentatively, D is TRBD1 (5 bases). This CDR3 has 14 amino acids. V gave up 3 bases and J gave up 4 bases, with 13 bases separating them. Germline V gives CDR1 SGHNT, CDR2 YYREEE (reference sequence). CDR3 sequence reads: CASSSTLGGTEAFF. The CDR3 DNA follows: TGTGCCAGCAGCTCGACATTGGGGGGCACTGAAGCTTTCTTT.

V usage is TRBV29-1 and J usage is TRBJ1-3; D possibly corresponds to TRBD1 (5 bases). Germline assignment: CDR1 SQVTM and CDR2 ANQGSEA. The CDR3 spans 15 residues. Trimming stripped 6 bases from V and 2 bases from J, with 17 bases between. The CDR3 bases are TGCAGCGTGAAACCAGGGTTGGACGCTGGAAACACCATATATTTT. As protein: CSVKPGLDAGNTIYF. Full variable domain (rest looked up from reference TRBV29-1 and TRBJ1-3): SAVISQKPSRDICQRGTSLTIQCQVDSQVTMMFWYRQQPGQSLTLIATANQGSEATYESGFVIDKFPISRPNLTFSTLTVSNMSPEDSSIYLCSVKPGLDAGNTIYFGEGSWLTVV.

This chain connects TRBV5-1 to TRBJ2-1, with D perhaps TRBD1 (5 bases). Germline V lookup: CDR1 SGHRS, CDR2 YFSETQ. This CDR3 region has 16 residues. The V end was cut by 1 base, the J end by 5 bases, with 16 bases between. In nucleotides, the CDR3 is TGCGCCAGCAGCTTGTGGTCAGGGCTGGAAGACAATGAGCAGTTCTTC. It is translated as CASSLWSGLEDNEQFF.

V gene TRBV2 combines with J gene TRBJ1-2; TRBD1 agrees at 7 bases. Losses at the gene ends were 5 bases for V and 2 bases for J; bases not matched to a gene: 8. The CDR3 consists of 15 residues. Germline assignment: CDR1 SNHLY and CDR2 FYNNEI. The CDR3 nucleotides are TGTGCCAGCAGTCCCCTGGGGACAGAGAACTATGGCTACACCTTC. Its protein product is CASSPLGTENYGYTF.

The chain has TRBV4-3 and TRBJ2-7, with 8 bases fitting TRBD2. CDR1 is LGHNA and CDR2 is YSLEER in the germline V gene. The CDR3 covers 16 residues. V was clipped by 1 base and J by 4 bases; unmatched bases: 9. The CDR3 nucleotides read TGCGCCAGCAGCCAAGGAAGAGCGGGGGAGGGATACGAGCAGTACTTC. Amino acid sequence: CASSQGRAGEGYEQYF.

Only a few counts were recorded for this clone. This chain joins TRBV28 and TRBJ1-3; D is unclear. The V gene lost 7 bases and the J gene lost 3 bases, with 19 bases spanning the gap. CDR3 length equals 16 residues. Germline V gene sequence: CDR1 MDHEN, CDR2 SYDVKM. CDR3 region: CASTTAGLSGGNTIYF. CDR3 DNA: TGTGCCAGCACTACCGCGGGTCTGAGTGGTGGAAACACCATATATTTT.

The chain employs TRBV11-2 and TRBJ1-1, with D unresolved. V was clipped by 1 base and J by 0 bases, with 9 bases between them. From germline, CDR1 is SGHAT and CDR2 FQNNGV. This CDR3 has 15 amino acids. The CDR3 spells CASSLVPSVNTEAFF. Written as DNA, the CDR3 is TGTGCCAGCAGCTTAGTTCCGTCGGTGAACACTGAAGCTTTCTTT.

CDR3 amino acids: CASSLVGRASGAHEQYF. Written as DNA, the CDR3 is TGTGCCAGCAGCTTAGTGGGGAGGGCTAGCGGGGCCCACGAGCAGTACTTC. V gene TRBV7-2 combines with J gene TRBJ2-7; TRBD2 agrees at 9 bases. Trimming cost V 1 base and J 5 bases; bases outside gene matches: 12. There are 17 residues in the CDR3. CDR1 and CDR2 (germline): SGHTA, FQGNSA.

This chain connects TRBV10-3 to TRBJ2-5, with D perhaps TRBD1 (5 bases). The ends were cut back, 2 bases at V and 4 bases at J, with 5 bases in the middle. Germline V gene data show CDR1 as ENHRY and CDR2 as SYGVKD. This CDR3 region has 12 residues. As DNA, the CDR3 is TGTGCCATCAGTGAGAGGGGAGAGACCCAGTACTTC. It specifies CAISERGETQYF.

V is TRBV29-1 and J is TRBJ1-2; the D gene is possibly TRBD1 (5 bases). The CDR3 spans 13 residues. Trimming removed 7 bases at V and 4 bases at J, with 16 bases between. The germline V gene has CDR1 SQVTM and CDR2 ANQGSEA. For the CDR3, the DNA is TGCAGCGCTGGGGCCACCCCGGGCTATGGCTACACCTTC. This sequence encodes CSAGATPGYGYTF.

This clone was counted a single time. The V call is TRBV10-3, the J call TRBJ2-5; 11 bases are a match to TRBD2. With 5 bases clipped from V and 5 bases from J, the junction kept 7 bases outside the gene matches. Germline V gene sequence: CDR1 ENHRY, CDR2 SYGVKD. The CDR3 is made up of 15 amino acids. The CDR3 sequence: CAISQTSGVGETQYF. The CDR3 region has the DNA TGTGCCATCAGTCAGACTAGCGGGGTTGGGGAGACCCAGTACTTC.

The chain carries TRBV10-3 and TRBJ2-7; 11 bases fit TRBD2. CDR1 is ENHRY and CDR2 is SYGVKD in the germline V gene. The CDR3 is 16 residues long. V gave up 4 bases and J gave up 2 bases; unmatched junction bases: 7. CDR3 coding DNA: TGTGCCATCAGTGCAGGGGGGACTAGCGGAGCCTACGAGCAGTACTTC. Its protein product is CAISAGGTSGAYEQYF.

CDR3 region: CASSDFFRNTEAFF. The CDR3, as DNA: TGTGCCAGCAGTGATTTCTTTCGGAACACTGAAGCTTTCTTT. This chain joins TRBV25-1 and TRBJ1-1; D uncertain. The V and J ends lost 3 bases and 1 base respectively, with 9 bases between them. The CDR3 spans 14 residues. Germline V CDR1 and CDR2: MGHDK, SYGVNS.

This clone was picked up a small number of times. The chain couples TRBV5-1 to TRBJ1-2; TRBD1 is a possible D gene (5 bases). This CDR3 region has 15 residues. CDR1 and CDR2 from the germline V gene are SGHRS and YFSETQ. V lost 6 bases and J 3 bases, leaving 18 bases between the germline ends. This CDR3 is CASTVDLRGHYGYTF. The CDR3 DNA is TGCGCCAGCACCGTGGATTTGCGGGGCCACTATGGCTACACCTTC.

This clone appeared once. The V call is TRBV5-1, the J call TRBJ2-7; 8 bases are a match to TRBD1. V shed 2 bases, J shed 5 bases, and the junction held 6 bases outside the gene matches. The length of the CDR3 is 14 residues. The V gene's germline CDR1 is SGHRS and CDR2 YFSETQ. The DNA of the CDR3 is TGCGCCAGCAGCTTCGGACAGGGAGGCAACGAGCAGTACTTC. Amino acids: CASSFGQGGNEQYF.

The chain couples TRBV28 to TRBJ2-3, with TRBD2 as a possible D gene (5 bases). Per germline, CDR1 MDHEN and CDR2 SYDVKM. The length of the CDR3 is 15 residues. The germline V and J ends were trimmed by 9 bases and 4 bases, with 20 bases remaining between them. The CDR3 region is CASTAGIRYADTQYF. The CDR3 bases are TGTGCCAGTACGGCCGGGATCAGATATGCAGATACGCAGTATTTT.

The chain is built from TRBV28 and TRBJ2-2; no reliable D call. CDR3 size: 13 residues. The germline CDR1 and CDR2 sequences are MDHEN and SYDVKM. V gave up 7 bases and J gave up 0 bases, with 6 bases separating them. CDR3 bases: TGTGCCAGCACCCTTTCGAACACCGGGGAGCTGTTTTTT. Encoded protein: CASTLSNTGELFF.